What follows describes a single T cell receptor beta chain. Its antigen is as yet unknown. This entry belongs to a study of OX40 agonist ivuxolimab in advanced cancers. Study in general: At doses from 0.01 to 10 mg/kg, patients were given intravenous ivuxolimab every 2 weeks. Findings of the study overall: Researchers report that CD8+ T cells had, on average, more expanded clones than CD4+. Both blood CD4+ and CD8+ T cells showed clonal growth by week 6 at 0.1 to 3.0 mg/kg. Low clonal expansion, among the lowest seen, marked partial responders at 0.1-3.0 mg/kg.

Profiling relied on immunoSEQ multiplex PCR, and the TCRdb table lists in-frame clones only, not all of them. The data hold roughly 63,000 clones, with 89% observed a single time. This clonotype was obtained from an adult with an advanced solid tumor such as melanoma, head and neck, liver or kidney cancer. The source was CD4+ or CD8+ T cells sorted from blood, collected in a trial of the OX40 agonist ivuxolimab.

The CDR3 is CASNRAGVGDTQYF. The CDR3 nucleotides are TGTGCCAGCAACCGAGCGGGAGTGGGAGATACGCAGTATTTT. The rearrangement uses TRBV27 and TRBJ2-3; 8 bases line up with TRBD2. The CDR3 consists of 14 residues. Trimming at V came to 7 bases and at J to 5 bases, leaving 8 bases not matched to a gene. CDR1 and CDR2 (germline): MNHEY, SMNVEV (reference sequence).